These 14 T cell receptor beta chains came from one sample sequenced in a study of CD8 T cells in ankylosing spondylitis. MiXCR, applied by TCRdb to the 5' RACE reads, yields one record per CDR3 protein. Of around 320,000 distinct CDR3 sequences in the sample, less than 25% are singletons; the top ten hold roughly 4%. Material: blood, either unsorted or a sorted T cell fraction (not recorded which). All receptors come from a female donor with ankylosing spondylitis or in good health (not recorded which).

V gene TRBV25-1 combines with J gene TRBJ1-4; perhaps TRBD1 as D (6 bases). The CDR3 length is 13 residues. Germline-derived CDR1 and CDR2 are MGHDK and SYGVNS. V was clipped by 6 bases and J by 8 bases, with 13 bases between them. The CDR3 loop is CASRAGAEEKLFF. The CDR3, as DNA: TGTGCCAGCAGGGCAGGGGCTGAGGAAAAACTGTTTTTT.

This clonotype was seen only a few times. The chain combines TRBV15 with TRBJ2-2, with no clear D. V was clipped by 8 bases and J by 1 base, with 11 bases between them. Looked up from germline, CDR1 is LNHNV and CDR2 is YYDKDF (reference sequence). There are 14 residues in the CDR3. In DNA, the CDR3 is TGTGCCACCCAGCAAGGCCGGAACACCGGGGAGCTGTTTTTT. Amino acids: CATQQGRNTGELFF.

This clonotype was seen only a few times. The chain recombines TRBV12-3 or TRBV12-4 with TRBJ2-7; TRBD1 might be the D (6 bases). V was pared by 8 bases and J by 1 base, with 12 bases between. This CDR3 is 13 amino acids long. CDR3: CASGRDTSYEQYF. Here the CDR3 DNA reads TGTGCCAGCGGCCGGGACACTTCCTACGAGCAGTACTTC.

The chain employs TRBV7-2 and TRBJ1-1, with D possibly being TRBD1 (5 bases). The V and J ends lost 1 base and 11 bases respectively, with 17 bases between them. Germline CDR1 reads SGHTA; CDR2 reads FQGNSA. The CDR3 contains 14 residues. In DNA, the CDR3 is TGTGCCAGCAGCTTAGTAGGTGGGGGTGGAGGCGCTTTCTTT. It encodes CASSLVGGGGGAFF.

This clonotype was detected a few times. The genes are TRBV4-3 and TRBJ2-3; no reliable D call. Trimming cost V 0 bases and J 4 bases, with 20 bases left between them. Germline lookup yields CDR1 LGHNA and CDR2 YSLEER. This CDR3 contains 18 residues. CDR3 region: CASSQEVPSPLGADTQYF. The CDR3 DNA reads TGCGCCAGCAGCCAAGAGGTGCCCTCTCCACTGGGCGCAGATACGCAGTATTTT.

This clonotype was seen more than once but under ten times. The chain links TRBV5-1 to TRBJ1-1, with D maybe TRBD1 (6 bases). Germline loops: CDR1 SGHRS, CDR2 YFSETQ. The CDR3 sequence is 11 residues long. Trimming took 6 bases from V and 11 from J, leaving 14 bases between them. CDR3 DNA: TGCGCCAGCATCGTGACAGGCCTTGCTTTCTTT. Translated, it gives CASIVTGLAFF. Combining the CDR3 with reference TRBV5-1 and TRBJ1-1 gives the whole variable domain KAGVTQTPRYLIKTRGQQVTLSCSPISGHRSVSWYQQTPGQGLQFLFEYFSETQRNKGNFPGRFSGRQFSNSRSEMNVSTLELGDSALYLCASIVTGLAFFGQGTRLTVV.

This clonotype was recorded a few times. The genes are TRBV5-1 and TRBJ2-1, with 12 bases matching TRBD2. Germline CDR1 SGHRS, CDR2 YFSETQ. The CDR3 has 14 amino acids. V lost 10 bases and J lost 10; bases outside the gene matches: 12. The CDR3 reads CAARLAGAPGEQFF. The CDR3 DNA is TGCGCCGCCAGACTAGCGGGAGCCCCAGGGGAGCAGTTCTTC. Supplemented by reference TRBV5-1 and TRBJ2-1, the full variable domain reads KAGVTQTPRYLIKTRGQQVTLSCSPISGHRSVSWYQQTPGQGLQFLFEYFSETQRNKGNFPGRFSGRQFSNSRSEMNVSTLELGDSALYLCAARLAGAPGEQFFGPGTRLTVL.

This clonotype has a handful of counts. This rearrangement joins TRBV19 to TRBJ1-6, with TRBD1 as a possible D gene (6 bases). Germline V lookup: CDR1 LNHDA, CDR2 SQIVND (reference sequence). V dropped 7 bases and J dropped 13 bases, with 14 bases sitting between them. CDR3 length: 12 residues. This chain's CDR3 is CASTDQGSPLHF. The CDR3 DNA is TGTGCCAGTACCGATCAGGGGTCCCCCCTCCACTTT. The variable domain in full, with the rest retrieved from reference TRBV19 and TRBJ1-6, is DGGITQSPKYLFRKEGQNVTLSCEQNLNHDAMYWYRQDPGQGLRLIYYSQIVNDFQKGDIAEGYSVSREKKESFPLTVTSAQKNPTAFYLCASTDQGSPLHFGNGTRLTVT.

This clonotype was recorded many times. The CDR3 DNA follows: TGTGCCAGCAGCCCACCGTCCAAAGATACGCAGTATTTT. It translates to CASSPPSKDTQYF. The genes are TRBV13 and TRBJ2-3; D remains ambiguous. V shed 5 bases and J shed 5 bases, with 11 bases lying between them. This CDR3 contains 13 residues. Per the germline V gene, CDR1 is PRHDT and CDR2 is FYEKMQ (reference sequence).

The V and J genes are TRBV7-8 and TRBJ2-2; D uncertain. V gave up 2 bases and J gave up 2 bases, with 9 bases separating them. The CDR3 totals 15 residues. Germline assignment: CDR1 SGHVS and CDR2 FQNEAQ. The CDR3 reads CASSLPNHNTGELFF. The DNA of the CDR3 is TGTGCCAGCAGCTTACCCAACCACAACACCGGGGAGCTGTTTTTT.

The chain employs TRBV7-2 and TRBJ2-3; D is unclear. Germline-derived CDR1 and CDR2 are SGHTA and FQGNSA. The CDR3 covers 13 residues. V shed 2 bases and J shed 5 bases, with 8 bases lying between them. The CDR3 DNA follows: TGTGCCAGCAGCTTAATAGGGCGAGATACGCAGTATTTT. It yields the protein CASSLIGRDTQYF.

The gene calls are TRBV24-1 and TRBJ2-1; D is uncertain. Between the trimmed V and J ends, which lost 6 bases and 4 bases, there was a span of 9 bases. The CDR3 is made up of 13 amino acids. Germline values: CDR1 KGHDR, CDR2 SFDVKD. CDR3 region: CATSSAFYNEQFF. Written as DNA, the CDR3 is TGTGCCACCAGTAGCGCCTTTTACAATGAGCAGTTCTTC.

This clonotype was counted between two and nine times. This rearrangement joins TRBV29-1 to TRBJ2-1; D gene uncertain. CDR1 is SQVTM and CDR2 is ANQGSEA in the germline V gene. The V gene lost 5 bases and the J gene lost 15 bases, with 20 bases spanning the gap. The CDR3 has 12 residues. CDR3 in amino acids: CSVKPATLGGFF. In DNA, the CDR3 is TGCAGCGTTAAGCCAGCGACCTTAGGTGGGTTCTTC.

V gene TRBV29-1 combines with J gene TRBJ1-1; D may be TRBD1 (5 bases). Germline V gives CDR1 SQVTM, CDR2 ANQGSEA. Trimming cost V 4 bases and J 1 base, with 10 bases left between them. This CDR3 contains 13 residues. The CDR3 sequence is CSVVLQANTEAFF. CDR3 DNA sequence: TGCAGCGTTGTGTTACAGGCGAACACTGAAGCTTTCTTT.